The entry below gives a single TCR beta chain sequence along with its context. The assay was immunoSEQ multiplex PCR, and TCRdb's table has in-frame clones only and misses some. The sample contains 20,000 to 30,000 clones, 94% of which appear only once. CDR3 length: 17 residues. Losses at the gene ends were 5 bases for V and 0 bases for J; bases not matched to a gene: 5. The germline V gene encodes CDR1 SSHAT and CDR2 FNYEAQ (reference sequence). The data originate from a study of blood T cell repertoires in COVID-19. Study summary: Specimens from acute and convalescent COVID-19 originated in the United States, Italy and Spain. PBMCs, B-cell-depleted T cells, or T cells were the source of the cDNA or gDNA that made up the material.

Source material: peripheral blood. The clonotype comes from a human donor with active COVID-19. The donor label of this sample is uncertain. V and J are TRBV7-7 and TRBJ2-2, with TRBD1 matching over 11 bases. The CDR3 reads CASSPRTGGSNTGELFF. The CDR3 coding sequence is TGTGCCAGCAGCCCAAGGACAGGGGGCTCGAACACCGGGGAGCTGTTTTTT.